Sequencing of this T cell receptor beta chain was carried out in a study of T cell repertoires in cytomegalovirus infection. General study points: Totalled public TCR beta family frequency picked out people who carried CMV plus the relevant HLA.

This CDR3 contains 12 residues. Germline-derived CDR1 and CDR2 are SGHVS and FNYEAQ. The V gene lost 4 bases and the J gene lost 7 bases, with 8 bases spanning the gap. MiXCR, run by TCRdb on the reads, gives a single entry per CDR3 protein. The sample carries around 530,000 distinct CDR3 sequences, approximately 25% recorded once. This clonotype has a count of ten or more. The antigen is unknown. This receptor was identified in a human donor in good health (CMV status not recorded). Some clones in this sample may be carry-over from other donors' samples. Sequenced material: PBMCs. The rearrangement links TRBV7-6 to TRBJ2-1; unclear D gene. This CDR3 reads CASSYGQNEQFF. Here the CDR3 DNA reads TGTGCCAGCAGCTACGGGCAAAATGAGCAGTTCTTC.